This T cell receptor (beta chain) was identified in a study of blood T cell repertoires in COVID-19. Study-wide context: COVID-19 samples collected from the United States, Italy and Spain covered acute and convalescent phases.

V gave up 5 bases and J gave up 2 bases; unmatched junction bases: 8. The CDR3 consists of 15 residues. CDR1 and CDR2 (germline): LGHDT, YNNKEL (reference sequence). Profiled with immunoSEQ multiplex PCR; TCRdb holds only in-frame clones, not every one. The sample lists over 250,000 clones; approximately 85% were seen once. The V call is TRBV3-1 (or the pseudogene TRBV3-2), the J call TRBJ2-7; 8 positions match TRBD2. The clonotype originates from a woman aged 70-85 years with acute or convalescent COVID-19. The sample taken for sequencing was peripheral blood. The CDR3, as DNA: TGTGCCAGCAGCAGGGGAATAGCGGGGACCTACGAGCAGTACTTC. Translated, it gives CASSRGIAGTYEQYF.